These 9 T cell receptor beta chains originate from one sample sequenced in a study of monozygotic twins with inflammatory bowel disease. TCRdb reprocessed the 5' RACE reads, with one entry per CDR3 protein and no DNA. Its table lists roughly 330,000 distinct CDR3 sequences. The sample taken for sequencing was blood. These receptors all come from a human donor with ulcerative colitis or Crohn's disease, or a healthy co-twin of an affected twin (not recorded which).

The rearrangement links TRBV5-1 to TRBJ2-1; TCRdb returns TRBD1, unconfirmable since there is no DNA. The CDR3 totals 16 residues. The germline V gene has CDR1 SGHRS and CDR2 YFSETQ. The CDR3 sequence: CASTGGGGYSYNEQFF.

V and J are TRBV6-1 and TRBJ2-2; TCRdb's assignment of TRBD2 cannot be checked, as there is no DNA. Germline CDR1 MNHNS, CDR2 SASEGT. The CDR3 consists of 18 residues. CDR3 protein: CASTQGAGGFPLTGELFF.

V usage is TRBV10-1 and J usage is TRBJ2-3; checking the TCRdb D call of TRBD2 is not possible without DNA. Per the germline V gene, CDR1 is WNHNN and CDR2 is SYGVQD (reference sequence). CDR3 length equals 15 residues. CDR3 protein: CASSANGLAADTQYF.

The chain carries TRBV11-2 and TRBJ2-1; lacking DNA, the TRBD1 call made by TCRdb goes unchecked. Germline CDR1 and CDR2: SGHAT and FQNNGV. CDR3 length equals 15 residues. CDR3: CASSLERGRFNEQFF.

The chain links TRBV7-9 to TRBJ2-7; TCRdb reports TRBD1, a call that lacks DNA to check it against. CDR3 length: 14 amino acids. Germline CDR1 is SEHNR and CDR2 is FQNEAQ (reference sequence). CDR3 amino acids: CASSHTDREREQYF.

This sequence joins TRBV4-1 and TRBJ2-7; without DNA, the TCRdb call of TRBD1 cannot be checked. The CDR3 loop spans 12 amino acids. In germline, CDR1 is MGHRA, CDR2 YSYEKL. The CDR3 loop is CASSQVGHEQYF.

The V call is TRBV11-1, the J call TRBJ2-1; TCRdb proposes TRBD2, but this gene call is untestable without DNA. The CDR3 length is 19 residues. CDR1 is SGHAT, CDR2 FQDESV, per germline (reference sequence). The CDR3 loop reads CASSLSRVTSGRDYNEQFF.

This chain links TRBV7-9 with TRBJ2-3. This CDR3 has 12 amino acids. Germline V lookup: CDR1 SEHNR, CDR2 FQNEAQ (reference sequence). The CDR3 spells CASSLEDLTQYF.

The CDR3 region is CASARDRGLDTQYF. The J gene is TRBJ2-3, the V gene TRBV6-4; TCRdb calls TRBD1, which cannot be checked without DNA. Germline CDR1 reads MRHNA; CDR2 reads SNTAGT. This CDR3 region has 14 residues.